Each of the 14 T cell receptor beta chains below was sequenced from the same sample in a study of post-analysis software for immune sequencing data. Study observations and caveats: When patients were compared with controls, a handful of TRBV segments were more frequent, TRBV5-6, TRBV5-1 and TRBV20-1 among them.

cDNA libraries for TCR beta contained unique molecular identifiers. Each CDR3 protein is one row after TCRdb ran MiXCR on the PCR reads. The data contain approximately 350,000 distinct CDR3 sequences, less than 40% of them singletons. These receptors have no identified antigens. The material sequenced was blood. The receptors come from a girl aged 10 to 17 with multiple sclerosis.

In its sample, this clonotype was seen a few times. The chain has TRBV7-9 and TRBJ1-2; possible D gene TRBD1, 5 bases. Germline V gives CDR1 SEHNR, CDR2 FQNEAQ (reference sequence). The CDR3 is made up of 12 amino acids. The V end was cut by 3 bases, the J end by 7 bases, with 9 bases between. The CDR3 loop is CASSLGPGGYTF. CDR3 DNA sequence: TGTGCCAGCAGCTTGGGGCCCGGTGGCTACACCTTC.

The rearrangement joins TRBV5-1 to TRBJ2-5; tentatively, D is TRBD1 (5 bases). The V end was cut by 2 bases, the J end by 4 bases, with 9 bases between. The CDR3 totals 13 residues. Germline assignment: CDR1 SGHRS and CDR2 YFSETQ. CDR3 in amino acids: CASSFNQGETQYF. For the CDR3, the DNA is TGCGCCAGCAGCTTTAATCAGGGAGAGACCCAGTACTTC.

In its sample, this clonotype was seen a few times. The chain links TRBV20-1 to TRBJ2-3, with 10 bases fitting TRBD2. Unmatched junction bases numbered 15, after V lost 3 bases and J lost 3 bases. In germline, CDR1 is DFQATT, CDR2 SNEGSKA (reference sequence). The CDR3 has 18 residues. CDR3 amino acids: CSASSLAGAQRWTDTQYF. DNA for the CDR3: TGCAGTGCTAGTTCCCTAGCGGGGGCACAAAGGTGGACAGATACGCAGTATTTT.

Points on this clonotype: At one boundary the junction diverges from the germline segment, which might be a read error. The rearrangement links TRBV2 to TRBJ2-4; 7 nucleotides line up with TRBD1. There are 15 residues in the CDR3. Looked up from germline, CDR1 is SNHLY and CDR2 is FYNNEI. The CDR3 is CVSSEAGTVTYKQYF. DNA for the CDR3: TGTGTCAGCAGTGAAGCTGGGACAGTGACCTACAAGCAGTACTTC.

This clonotype was counted between two and nine times. This sequence joins TRBV7-3 and TRBJ2-3; D not resolved. Trimming left V 5 bases short and J 2 bases short, with 14 bases between. From germline, CDR1 is SGHTA and CDR2 FQGTGA. CDR3 length: 15 residues. The CDR3 coding sequence is TGTGCCAGCAGCCCGCAGTGGGCAGCCACAGATACGCAGTATTTT. It codes for CASSPQWAATDTQYF.

The chain combines TRBV20-1 with TRBJ2-7; TRBD2 matches 13 bases. The V segment lost 7 bases and the J segment 3 bases; nucleotides outside the gene matches: 9. The germline CDR1 and CDR2 sequences are DFQATT and SNEGSKA (reference sequence). CDR3 size: 15 residues. CDR3 DNA: TGCAGTGTGCCGGGACTAGCGGGGAAAAGCTACGAGCAGTACTTC. Translated: CSVPGLAGKSYEQYF.

The chain employs TRBV9 and TRBJ1-1; 7 nucleotides agree with TRBD1. Germline CDR1 reads SGDLS; CDR2 reads YYNGEE. The CDR3 is 14 amino acids. V trimming: 4 bases; J trimming: 8 bases; junction bases outside the gene matches: 11. The CDR3 DNA sequence: TGTGCCAGCAGCCTTACAGGGGTCCACGGGGAAGCTTTCTTT. Translation gives CASSLTGVHGEAFF.

In this sample, this clonotype turned up a few times. The rearrangement joins TRBV5-1 to TRBJ1-1; D unresolved. Germline V lookup: CDR1 SGHRS, CDR2 YFSETQ. This CDR3 has 14 residues. V gave up 4 bases and J gave up 1 base, with 11 bases separating them. CDR3 coding DNA: TGCGCCAGCAGCCACAACCCCCAGAACACTGAAGCTTTCTTT. It specifies CASSHNPQNTEAFF. Full variable domain (missing parts from reference TRBV5-1 and TRBJ1-1): KAGVTQTPRYLIKTRGQQVTLSCSPISGHRSVSWYQQTPGQGLQFLFEYFSETQRNKGNFPGRFSGRQFSNSRSEMNVSTLELGDSALYLCASSHNPQNTEAFFGQGTRLTVV.

V and J are TRBV4-1 and TRBJ2-1, with D perhaps being TRBD1 or TRBD2 (6 bases each). V dropped 0 bases and J dropped 4 bases, with 13 bases sitting between them. Germline CDR1 reads MGHRA; CDR2 reads YSYEKL. This CDR3 has 16 residues. The DNA of the CDR3 is TGCGCCAGCAGCCAAGATTTCCGGAGGGGGTACAATGAGCAGTTCTTC. It translates to CASSQDFRRGYNEQFF.

V and J are TRBV12-3 or TRBV12-4 and TRBJ2-1; D gene unclear. This CDR3 comprises 15 residues. V gave up 3 bases and J gave up 0 bases, with 9 bases separating them. The CDR3, as DNA: TGTGCCAGCAGTTTGAAGACGAGCTCCTACAATGAGCAGTTCTTC. Protein sequence: CASSLKTSSYNEQFF.

This clonotype appeared many times. The V call is TRBV2, the J call TRBJ2-1; D gene ambiguous. The V and J ends lost 2 bases and 0 bases respectively, with 5 bases between them. This CDR3 has 14 residues. Germline V gene lookup returns CDR1 SNHLY and CDR2 FYNNEI. As DNA, the CDR3 is TGTGCCAGCAGTGAACAGAACTCCTACAATGAGCAGTTCTTC. Translation: CASSEQNSYNEQFF.

V is TRBV18 and J is TRBJ1-5; possibly TRBD1 for D (6 bases). Trimming removed 6 bases at V and 2 bases at J, with 11 bases between. From germline, CDR1 is KGHSH and CDR2 LQKENI. The CDR3 sequence is 14 residues long. CDR3 loop: CASSHNRGNQPQHF. DNA for the CDR3: TGTGCCAGCTCCCACAACAGGGGCAATCAGCCCCAGCATTTT.

CDR3 coding DNA: TGCAGCGTTGGCCTAGCGGGGACTAACAATGAGCAGTTCTTC. As protein: CSVGLAGTNNEQFF. The chain is built from TRBV29-1 and TRBJ2-1; TRBD2 agrees at 9 bases. The germline V gene has CDR1 SQVTM and CDR2 ANQGSEA. The J segment lost 5 bases and the V segment lost 4 bases, leaving 6 bases of the junction unmatched. The CDR3 is 14 residues long.

Only a few counts were recorded for this clonotype. The chain is built from TRBV6-1 and TRBJ2-5; 10 bases match TRBD2. The germline V gene has CDR1 MNHNS and CDR2 SASEGT. This CDR3 spans 16 amino acids. The J segment lost 4 bases and the V segment lost 2 bases, leaving 7 bases of the junction unmatched. CDR3 sequence: CASSERKRGGGETQYF. Written as DNA, the CDR3 is TGTGCCAGCAGTGAACGAAAGCGGGGGGGCGGAGAGACCCAGTACTTC.